This entry describes one T cell receptor beta chain. The source of the sample is a study of shared clonotypes between healthy human individuals. Every one of the donors was a Caucasian adult that lived in Nashville, Tennessee. Several immunoSEQ plates held equal portions of the genomic DNA taken from each subset. Using immunoSEQ multiplex PCR, the repertoire was profiled, and TCRdb retains in-frame clones only, with some absent. Among about a million clones, more than 60% were seen once, and the ten largest hold nearly 1.5%. Germline assignment: CDR1 MNHNS and CDR2 SASEGT. The CDR3 is 15 residues long. The junction had 8 bases not matched to a gene; V was cut back by 8 bases and J by 6 bases.

The sample taken for sequencing was memory CD4+ T cells sorted from blood. Subset in this sample: CD45RA-negative fraction. The chain is built from TRBV6-1 and TRBJ2-1, with 12 nucleotides matching TRBD1. This receptor was obtained from a young man in good health. This CDR3 is CASGGQGAIPNEQFF. The DNA of the CDR3 is TGTGCCAGCGGGGGACAGGGGGCGATTCCCAATGAGCAGTTCTTC.